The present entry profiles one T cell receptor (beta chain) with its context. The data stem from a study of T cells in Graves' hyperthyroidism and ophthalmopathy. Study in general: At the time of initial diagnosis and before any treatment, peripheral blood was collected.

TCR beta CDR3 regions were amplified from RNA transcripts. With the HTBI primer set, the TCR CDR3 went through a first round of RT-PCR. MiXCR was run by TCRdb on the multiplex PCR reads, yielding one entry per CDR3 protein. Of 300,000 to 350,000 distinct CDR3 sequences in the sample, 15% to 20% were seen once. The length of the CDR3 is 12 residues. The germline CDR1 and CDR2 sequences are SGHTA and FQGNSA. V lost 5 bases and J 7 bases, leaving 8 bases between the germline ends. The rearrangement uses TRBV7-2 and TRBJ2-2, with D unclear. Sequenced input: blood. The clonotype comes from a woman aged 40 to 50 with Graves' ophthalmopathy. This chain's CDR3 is CASSHSFGELFF. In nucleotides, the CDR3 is TGTGCCAGCAGCCATAGCTTCGGGGAGCTGTTTTTT.